One and the same sample provided the 9 T cell receptor beta chains below, sequenced in a study of blood T cell repertoires in COVID-19. Profiled with immunoSEQ multiplex PCR; TCRdb holds only in-frame clones, not every one. The sample includes a few hundred thousand clones, about 85% of them seen just once. The sample consisted of PBMCs or T cells enriched from blood (not recorded which). The receptors derive from a man aged 35-49 years who had recovered from COVID-19.

In nucleotides, the CDR3 is TGTGCCAGCAGGCCTCGGACTAACCTACGTGACGAGCAGTACTTC. Residues: CASRPRTNLRDEQYF. V and J are TRBV2 and TRBJ2-7, with D possibly TRBD2 on 6 matching bases. Trimming removed 6 bases at V and 5 bases at J, with 20 bases between. Looked up from germline, CDR1 is SNHLY and CDR2 is FYNNEI. CDR3 length: 15 amino acids.

The V call is TRBV30, the J call TRBJ1-2; TRBD1 agrees at 10 bases. V shed 0 bases and J 5 bases; nucleotides not matched to a gene: 3. This CDR3 contains 14 residues. CDR1 and CDR2 (germline): GTSNPN, SVGIG (reference sequence). The CDR3 here is CAWSVLDRGYGYTF. CDR3 in DNA: TGTGCCTGGAGTGTACTGGACAGGGGGTATGGCTACACCTTC.

The V and J genes are TRBV12-2 and TRBJ2-7; TRBD2, the table's D call, lacks a check against the DNA. TRBV12-2 is noted as a pseudogene. The CDR3 runs 18 residues. The CDR3 DNA reads TGTGCAAGTCGCTTAGCGCGCCCGGGGGACTATACGCGATACGAGCAGTACTTC. Protein: CASRLARPGDYTRYEQYF.

V is TRBV7-9 and J is TRBJ2-5, with 11 bases matching TRBD2. This CDR3 spans 16 amino acids. The germline CDR1 and CDR2 sequences are SEHNR and FQNEAQ (reference sequence). V gave up 5 bases and J gave up 4 bases; unmatched junction bases: 9. The CDR3 spells CASSLTSGSMGETQYF. The CDR3 DNA is TGTGCCAGCAGCCTTACTAGCGGGAGTATGGGAGAGACCCAGTACTTC.

As DNA, the CDR3 is TGTGCCAGCAGCCGGGGGACAGAACCCTACGAGCAGTACTTC. Protein: CASSRGTEPYEQYF. The chain carries TRBV3-1 (or the pseudogene TRBV3-2) and TRBJ2-7; 7 bases fit TRBD1. The trim removed 4 bases at V and 2 bases at J, leaving 5 bases unmatched. CDR3 length: 14 amino acids. In germline, CDR1 is LGHDT, CDR2 YNNKEL (reference sequence).

The gene calls are TRBV28 and TRBJ2-7; a weak D match, TRBD1 (6 bases). Trimming stripped 4 bases from V and 2 bases from J, with 9 bases between. Germline CDR1 reads MDHEN; CDR2 reads SYDVKM. The CDR3 consists of 13 residues. The CDR3 protein is CASSSTGTYEQYF. As DNA, the CDR3 is TGTGCCAGCAGTTCGACAGGAACCTACGAGCAGTACTTC.

The chain recombines TRBV13 with TRBJ1-1; D is unclear. The CDR3 is 14 amino acids. The V and J ends lost 4 bases and 1 base respectively, with 10 bases between them. Germline V gene data show CDR1 as PRHDT and CDR2 as FYEKMQ (reference sequence). The CDR3 sequence is CASSYGRGNTEAFF. The CDR3 DNA follows: TGTGCCAGCAGCTACGGACGGGGGAACACTGAAGCTTTCTTT.

This clone was picked up one time. V and J are TRBV5-1 and TRBJ2-1; 8 nucleotides agree with TRBD2. The CDR3 runs 17 residues. From germline, CDR1 is SGHRS and CDR2 YFSETQ. V dropped 3 bases and J dropped 9; count of bases not matched to a gene: 17. This CDR3 is CASSSGLTGGPLVEQFF. The CDR3 DNA is TGCGCCAGCAGCTCCGGTCTGACGGGAGGGCCGTTGGTTGAGCAGTTCTTC.

This clone came up once. The chain links TRBV3-1 (or the pseudogene TRBV3-2) to TRBJ1-1; 8 bases are shared with TRBD1. The germline V gene has CDR1 LGHDT and CDR2 YNNKEL (reference sequence). V lost 3 bases and J lost 6; bases outside the gene matches: 15. This CDR3 is built from 17 residues. The CDR3 is CASSHWGSGQGGAEAFF. CDR3 nucleotides: TGTGCCAGCAGCCATTGGGGGTCCGGACAGGGAGGGGCTGAAGCTTTCTTT.